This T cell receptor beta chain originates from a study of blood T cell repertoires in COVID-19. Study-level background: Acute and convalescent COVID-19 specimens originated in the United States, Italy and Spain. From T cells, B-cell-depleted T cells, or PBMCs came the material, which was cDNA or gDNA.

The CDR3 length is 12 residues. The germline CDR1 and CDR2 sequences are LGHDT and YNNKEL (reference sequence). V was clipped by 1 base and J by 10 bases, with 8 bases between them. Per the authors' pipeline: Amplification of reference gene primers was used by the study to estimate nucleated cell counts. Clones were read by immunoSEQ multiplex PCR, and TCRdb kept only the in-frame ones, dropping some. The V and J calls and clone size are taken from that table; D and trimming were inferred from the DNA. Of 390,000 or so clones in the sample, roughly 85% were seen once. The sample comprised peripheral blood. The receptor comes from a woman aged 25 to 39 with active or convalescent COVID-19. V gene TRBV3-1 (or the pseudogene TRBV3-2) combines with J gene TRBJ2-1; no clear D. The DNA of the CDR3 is TGTGCCAGCAGCCAAGTTCGGTGGGAGCAGTTCTTC. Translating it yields CASSQVRWEQFF.